This T cell receptor beta chain was observed in a study of cytomegalovirus exposure and HLA in healthy donors. General study findings and limits: Sequencing depth across donors, presence/absence analyses assumed, was roughly uniform. In a later analysis, at a false discovery rate of 0.05, under 20,000 TCR beta sequences were associated with HLA alleles. With later analysis, a missense DCLRE1C variant became linked to TCR beta V- and J-gene trimming.

Turning to this clone: Its cognate antigen is unknown.

PCR involved 60 Vbeta and 13 Jbeta primers. The repertoire was sequenced with immunoSEQ multiplex PCR; TCRdb's copy has only in-frame clones and lacks some. The sample records about 140,000 clones, 80% to 85% being singletons. Sample: PBMCs. The receptor was isolated from a female donor in good health and CMV-seronegative.

CDR3 nucleotides: TGTGCCTGGAGGGCTGGACTAGTCCCATCCTACAATGAGCAGTTCTTC. Translated, it gives CAWRAGLVPSYNEQFF. J is TRBJ2-1 and V is TRBV30, with 7 bases aligning to TRBD2. The CDR3 contains 16 residues. CDR1 GTSNPN and CDR2 SVGIG come from the germline V gene (reference sequence). The J segment lost 1 base and the V segment lost 3 bases, leaving 9 bases of the junction unmatched. The variable domain in full, completed from reference TRBV30 and TRBJ2-1, reads SQTIHQWPATLVQPVGSPLSLECTVEGTSNPNLYWYRQAAGRGLQLLFYSVGIGQISSEVPQNLSASRPQDRQFILSSKKLLLSDSGFYLCAWRAGLVPSYNEQFFGPGTRLTVL.